The entry that follows covers one T cell receptor beta chain sequence. Orbital computed tomography, thyroid ultrasound, serum thyroxine and TRAb, and clinical symptoms together informed the diagnoses. The V and J ends lost 6 bases and 3 bases respectively, with 12 bases between them. The CDR3 totals 14 residues. The V gene's germline CDR1 is MNHNS and CDR2 SASEGT. The source of the sample is a study of T cells in Graves' hyperthyroidism and ophthalmopathy. It was RNA transcripts that yielded the amplified TCR beta CDR3 regions. During a first-round RT-PCR of the TCR CDR3, the HTBI primer set was used. TCRdb processed the multiplex PCR reads anew with MiXCR; each CDR3 protein has one entry. The sample includes a few hundred thousand distinct CDR3 sequences, roughly 19% of them seen just once.

The clonotype comes from a man aged 45-60 years with Graves' ophthalmopathy. The sequenced sample was blood. This chain connects TRBV6-1 to TRBJ1-5; D is unresolved. CDR3 coding DNA: TGTGCCAGCAGACCCGGACGGATCAATCAGCCCCAGCATTTT. Translated: CASRPGRINQPQHF.